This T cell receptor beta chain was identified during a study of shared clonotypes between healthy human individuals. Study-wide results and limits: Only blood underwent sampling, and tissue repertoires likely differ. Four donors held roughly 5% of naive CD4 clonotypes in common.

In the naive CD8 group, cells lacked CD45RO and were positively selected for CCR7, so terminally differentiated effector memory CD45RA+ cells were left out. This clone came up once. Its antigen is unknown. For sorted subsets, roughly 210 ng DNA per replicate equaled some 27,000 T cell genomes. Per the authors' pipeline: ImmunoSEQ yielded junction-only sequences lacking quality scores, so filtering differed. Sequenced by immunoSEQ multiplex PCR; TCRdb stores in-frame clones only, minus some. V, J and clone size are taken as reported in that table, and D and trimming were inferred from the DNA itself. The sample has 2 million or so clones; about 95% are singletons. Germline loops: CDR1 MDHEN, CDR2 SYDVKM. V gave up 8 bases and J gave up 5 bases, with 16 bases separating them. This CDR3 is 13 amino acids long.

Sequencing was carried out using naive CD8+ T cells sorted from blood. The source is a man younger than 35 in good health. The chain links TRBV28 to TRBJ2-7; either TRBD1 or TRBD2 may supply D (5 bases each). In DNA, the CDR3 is TGTGCCAGCTCCCAGAGGGGTTTCAACGAGCAGTACTTC. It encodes CASSQRGFNEQYF.